One and the same sample provided the 6 T cell receptor beta chains below, sequenced in a study of cytomegalovirus exposure and HLA in healthy donors. The PCR contained 60 Vbeta and 13 Jbeta primers. Using immunoSEQ multiplex PCR, the repertoire was profiled, and TCRdb retains in-frame clones only, with some absent. The sample records 150,000 to 200,000 clones, roughly 87% being singletons. The sequencing input was PBMCs. These receptors were taken from a boy aged 2 to 9 in good health and CMV-seronegative.

This chain connects TRBV27 to TRBJ1-5, with TRBD1 as a possible D gene (5 bases). This CDR3 region has 14 residues. CDR1 is MNHEY and CDR2 is SMNVEV in the germline V gene (reference sequence). V was cut by 8 bases and J by 5 bases, with 16 bases left in between. CDR3 DNA sequence: TGTGCCAGCCGTGGGGCGGGGGAGTATCAGCCCCAGCATTTT. Protein sequence: CASRGAGEYQPQHF.

This rearrangement joins TRBV2 to TRBJ1-2; weak D call: TRBD1 (6 bases). CDR1 is SNHLY, CDR2 FYNNEI, per germline. This CDR3 is built from 16 residues. Trimming removed 9 bases at V and 4 bases at J, with 24 bases between. CDR3 loop: CARSLGGGATVYGYTF. The CDR3 region has the DNA TGTGCCAGATCCCTGGGAGGGGGGGCGACAGTCTATGGCTACACCTTC. The variable domain in full, completed from reference TRBV2 and TRBJ1-2, reads EPEVTQTPSHQVTQMGQEVILRCVPISNHLYFYWYRQILGQKVEFLVSFYNNEISEKSEIFDDQFSVERPDGSNFTLKIRSTKLEDSAMYFCARSLGGGATVYGYTFGSGTRLTVV.

This clone was counted a few times. The chain has TRBV4-2 and TRBJ1-1; tentatively, D is TRBD1 (5 bases). The CDR3 is 14 residues long. Trimming cost V 0 bases and J 7 bases, with 12 bases left between them. Germline V gene lookup returns CDR1 LGHNA and CDR2 YNFKEQ. The CDR3 reads CASSQDVGLLEAFF. DNA of the CDR3: TGTGCCAGCAGCCAAGATGTGGGGCTTCTTGAAGCTTTCTTT.

V and J are TRBV28 and TRBJ1-1; tentatively, D is TRBD1 (6 bases). The germline V gene encodes CDR1 MDHEN and CDR2 SYDVKM. The CDR3 is 12 amino acids. The germline V and J ends were trimmed by 6 bases and 13 bases, with 18 bases remaining between them. The CDR3: CASSSTTGKDFF. CDR3 coding DNA: TGTGCCAGCAGCTCAACAACAGGGAAGGATTTCTTT.

This sequence joins TRBV5-4 and TRBJ2-7; 12 positions agree with TRBD2. Germline CDR1 reads SGHNT; CDR2 reads YYREEE (reference sequence). CDR3 length equals 17 residues. V shed 2 bases and J 2 bases; nucleotides not matched to a gene: 8. The CDR3 DNA reads TGTGCCAGCAGCTTCCGCCGACTAGCGGGAGATACCTACGAGCAGTACTTC. Translating it yields CASSFRRLAGDTYEQYF.

The V gene is TRBV10-1, the J gene TRBJ2-7; D perhaps matches TRBD2 (5 bases). The CDR3 is 16 residues long. Trimming cost V 6 bases and J 3 bases, with 21 bases left between them. Germline-derived CDR1 and CDR2 are WNHNN and SYGVQD (reference sequence). In DNA form, the CDR3 reads TGCGCCAGCAGCCCCCCCCTGGGGAGTCCCCTCTACGAGCAGTACTTC. It encodes CASSPPLGSPLYEQYF.